This T cell receptor (beta chain) was captured in a study of cytomegalovirus exposure and HLA in healthy donors. The primer mix had 60 Vbeta and 13 Jbeta primers. Method: immunoSEQ multiplex PCR; TCRdb's copy keeps in-frame clones and lacks some. The sample has fewer than 150,000 clones, 75% to 90% seen once. Germline-derived CDR1 and CDR2 are SGHDT and YYEEEE. The CDR3 has 15 residues. V was pared by 0 bases and J by 4 bases, with 2 bases of the junction left unmatched. General study findings and limits: Beyond CMV serostatus, there was no information to go on about immune exposure. Later analysis demonstrated an association between a missense DCLRE1C variant and TCR beta V- and J-gene trimming.

At sampling all donors were nominally healthy, likely with unrecorded immune exposures. As regards this clone: Its antigen is still unknown.

The chain combines TRBV5-6 with TRBJ2-1; 9 nucleotides agree with TRBD2. The sample taken for sequencing was PBMCs. This sequence originates from a woman aged 25 to 39 in good health and CMV-seropositive. The CDR3 DNA is TGTGCCAGCAGCTTGGGACTAGCGGTGTACAATGAGCAGTTCTTC. This codes for CASSLGLAVYNEQFF.